The subject of this entry is one T cell receptor (beta chain). Its specificity is not known. This entry is derived from a study of shared clonotypes between healthy human individuals. Overall study results and limits: Blood was the sole source, and tissue repertoires probably differ. The study drew on few donors, limiting represented genetic and exposure-history diversity.

CDR3 length: 13 amino acids. Germline lookup yields CDR1 SNHLY and CDR2 FYNNEI. Trimming took off 7 bases at V and 2 bases at J, with 8 bases between the two ends. For unsorted PBMC, 250 to 300 ng DNA per replicate equaled approximately 30,000 T cell genomes. The table came from immunoSEQ multiplex PCR; TCRdb's copy has only in-frame clones and leaves some out. The sample records about 480,000 clones, about 75% being singletons. The sequence derives from a woman aged 40-49 years in good health. Some clones in this sample may be carry-over from other donors' samples. The chain uses TRBV2 and TRBJ2-2; D ambiguous. The sequencing input was PBMCs. The CDR3 spells CASIWENTGELFF. The CDR3 DNA reads TGTGCCAGCATTTGGGAAAACACCGGGGAGCTGTTTTTT.